The source of this T cell receptor (beta chain) is a study of cytomegalovirus exposure and HLA in healthy donors. Study conclusions and caveats: An ancestry cluster, one associated with Asian ancestry, reportedly showed fewer N-insertions than the roughly 670-donor mean in a later analysis. In an earlier analysis, in some 500 donors, most V segments appeared productive either ~87% or ~30% of the time. Clonal expansion was found to be greater in HLA-associated TCR beta chains than in equally common others in a later analysis.

CDR1 and CDR2 from the germline V gene are SGHVS and FQNEAQ. The CDR3 length is 15 residues. The trim removed 3 bases at V and 5 bases at J, leaving 6 bases unmatched. Note on this clone: Its antigen is not identified.

13 Jbeta primers and 60 Vbeta primers were used for the PCR. Sequencing was performed with immunoSEQ multiplex PCR; in TCRdb, only in-frame clones are kept and a portion is missing. Among about 130,000 clones listed, 80% were seen once. The specimen sequenced was PBMCs. The genes are TRBV7-8 and TRBJ2-2, with 7 bases fitting TRBD2. The TCR comes from a human donor in good health. For the CDR3, the DNA is TGTGCCAGCAGCTTCCAGTCGGGGGGAACCGGGGAGCTGTTTTTT. Translated: CASSFQSGGTGELFF.